The 17 T cell receptor beta chains below were found in one sample sequenced in a study of OX40 agonist ivuxolimab in advanced cancers. Assay used: immunoSEQ multiplex PCR; TCRdb lists only in-frame clones, some missing. The profile shows 15,000 to 20,000 clones, 65% to 90% of them singletons. The material was CD4+ or CD8+ T cells sorted from blood, obtained in a trial of the OX40 agonist ivuxolimab. Source of these receptors: an adult with an advanced solid tumor such as melanoma, head and neck, liver or kidney cancer.

The chain links TRBV4-2 to TRBJ1-4, with a weak D call TRBD1 (6 bases). CDR1 is LGHNA, CDR2 YNFKEQ, per germline. V was trimmed by 8 bases and J by 5 bases, leaving 15 bases between them. The CDR3 is 14 residues long. CDR3 DNA sequence: TGTGCCAGCGGAGAAACAGGGCCGAATGAAAAACTGTTTTTT. It codes for CASGETGPNEKLFF.

The CDR3 reads CASSLDRRNYGYTF. The CDR3 coding sequence is TGTGCCAGCAGCTTAGACAGGCGTAACTATGGCTACACCTTC. V gene TRBV7-9 combines with J gene TRBJ1-2, with D tentatively TRBD1 (5 bases). Per the germline V gene, CDR1 is SEHNR and CDR2 is FQNEAQ (reference sequence). Trimming left V 1 base short and J 1 base short, with 7 bases between. This CDR3 region has 14 residues. The full variable domain, rest sourced from reference TRBV7-9 and TRBJ1-2, is DTGVSQNPRHKITKRGQNVTFRCDPISEHNRLYWYRQTLGQGPEFLTYFQNEAQLEKSRLLSDRFSAERPKGSFSTLEIQRTEQGDSAMYLCASSLDRRNYGYTFGSGTRLTVV.

The genes are TRBV2 and TRBJ2-5; D is ambiguous. The CDR3 length is 13 residues. In germline, CDR1 is SNHLY, CDR2 FYNNEI. The germline V and J ends were trimmed by 4 bases and 4 bases, with 10 bases remaining between them. The DNA for the CDR3 is TGTGCCAGCAGTGTGGCTAGAGGAGAGACCCAGTACTTC. As protein: CASSVARGETQYF.

V gene TRBV7-8 combines with J gene TRBJ1-1, with D perhaps matching TRBD1 (6 bases). The V end lost 3 bases, the J end lost 4 bases, and 12 bases lay between the germline ends. Germline CDR1 reads SGHVS; CDR2 reads FQNEAQ. This CDR3 comprises 14 residues. In nucleotides, the CDR3 is TGTGCCAGCAGCTTCAAACAGGGACCCACTGAAGCTTTCTTT. Its protein is CASSFKQGPTEAFF.

This chain connects TRBV11-1 to TRBJ2-1; 10 bases are a match to TRBD2. J gave up 6 bases and V 5 bases, and 16 bases lay outside the gene matches. The CDR3 loop spans 18 amino acids. Germline assignment: CDR1 SGHAT and CDR2 FQDESV (reference sequence). CDR3 nucleotide sequence: TGTGCCAGCAGCCCAGGCGGCTTAGTGCTAGCGGGAGTCAATGAGCAGTTCTTC. As protein: CASSPGGLVLAGVNEQFF.

This clone was counted once. The gene calls are TRBV20-1 and TRBJ2-5; possible D gene TRBD2, 6 bases. CDR3 size: 11 residues. The germline gives CDR1 DFQATT, CDR2 SNEGSKA (reference sequence). V lost 0 bases to trimming and J lost 8 bases, with 7 bases between them. The CDR3 loop reads CSAREDYTQYF. In DNA form, the CDR3 reads TGCAGTGCTAGAGAGGACTACACCCAGTACTTC.

This chain connects TRBV6-6 to TRBJ2-7; 8 nucleotides agree with TRBD2. The germline V gene has CDR1 MNHNY and CDR2 SVGAGI (reference sequence). The CDR3 has 13 residues. V was pared by 8 bases and J by 10 bases, with 13 bases of the junction left unmatched. The CDR3 sequence is CASSYQRELQQYF. CDR3 DNA sequence: TGTGCCAGCTCATACCAGCGGGAGCTTCAACAGTACTTC.

V is TRBV9 and J is TRBJ1-3; D remains ambiguous. CDR1 and CDR2 from the germline V gene are SGDLS and YYNGEE. This CDR3 has 15 residues. Between the trimmed V and J ends, which lost 3 bases and 2 bases, there was a span of 12 bases. The CDR3 DNA follows: TGTGCCAGCAGCGGAAGAGGGATGCCTGGAAACACCATATATTTT. Translating gives CASSGRGMPGNTIYF.

The rearrangement uses TRBV2 and TRBJ2-4; unclear D gene. V was shortened by 7 bases and J by 4 bases, with 20 bases between the two germline ends. This CDR3 has 16 residues. Germline values: CDR1 SNHLY, CDR2 FYNNEI. This CDR3 reads CASMVGDTPTKNIQYF. The DNA of the CDR3 is TGTGCCAGCATGGTTGGCGACACACCGACAAAAAACATTCAGTACTTC.

This clone was seen only once. The J gene is TRBJ2-3, the V gene TRBV28; TRBD2 matches 7 bases. The J segment lost 2 bases and the V segment lost 5 bases, leaving 13 bases of the junction unmatched. The CDR3 extends over 17 amino acids. Germline V CDR1 and CDR2: MDHEN, SYDVKM. The CDR3 loop reads CASSPLASSGSTDTQYF. The CDR3 region has the DNA TGTGCCAGCAGTCCCCTGGCCTCTAGCGGCTCCACAGATACGCAGTATTTT. Variable domain in full (rest from reference TRBV28 and TRBJ2-3): DVKVTQSSRYLVKRTGEKVFLECVQDMDHENMFWYRQDPGLGLRLIYFSYDVKMKEKGDIPEGYSVSREKKERFSLILESASTNQTSMYLCASSPLASSGSTDTQYFGPGTRLTVL.

The chain links TRBV14 to TRBJ2-5; 7 nucleotides align to TRBD2. Matching the DNA end better, TRBJ2-7 makes the J call doubtful. The germline CDR1 and CDR2 sequences are SGHDN and FVKESK. The CDR3 extends over 15 amino acids. CDR3 DNA: TGTGCCAGCAGCCCTCATGCCGGGGGGACCTACGAGCAGTACTTC. Its protein is CASSPHAGGTYEQYF.

The table lists this clone with a count of one. The J gene is TRBJ1-5, the V gene TRBV27; no clear D gene. The V end was cut by 8 bases, the J end by 3 bases, with 8 bases between. Per the germline V gene, CDR1 is MNHEY and CDR2 is SMNVEV (reference sequence). The CDR3 has 12 amino acids. The CDR3 DNA reads as TGTGCCAGCGGGAGATACAATCAGCCCCAGCATTTT. This gives the protein CASGRYNQPQHF.

V usage is TRBV14 and J usage is TRBJ2-7, with D perhaps matching TRBD2 (5 bases). The V end was cut by 2 bases, the J end by 0 bases, with 11 bases between. This CDR3 has 15 amino acids. From germline, CDR1 is SGHDN and CDR2 FVKESK. The CDR3 nucleotides read TGTGCCAGCAGCCAAAGACGGGAAAGCTCCTACGAGCAGTACTTC. Translation gives CASSQRRESSYEQYF.

The rearrangement uses TRBV19 and TRBJ1-5; 7 nucleotides align to TRBD1. The CDR3 has 15 residues. Per germline, CDR1 LNHDA and CDR2 SQIVND (reference sequence). V gave up 9 bases and J gave up 4 bases; unmatched junction bases: 12. The CDR3 sequence is CASGTGTARNQPQHF. Written as DNA, the CDR3 is TGTGCCAGCGGGACCGGGACAGCGAGAAATCAGCCCCAGCATTTT.

This chain connects TRBV28 to TRBJ1-5, with TRBD1 matching 9 bases. Trimming at V came to 4 bases and at J to 8 bases, leaving 9 bases not matched to a gene. The CDR3 consists of 15 residues. Germline loops: CDR1 MDHEN, CDR2 SYDVKM. The CDR3 DNA sequence: TGTGCCAGCAGTTCCCTGACAGGGGGAGTGGAGCCCCAGCATTTT. Its translation: CASSSLTGGVEPQHF.

J is TRBJ2-3 and V is TRBV6-6; 9 nucleotides match TRBD1. V was clipped by 5 bases and J by 5 bases; unmatched bases: 8. This CDR3 spans 15 amino acids. CDR1 and CDR2 from the germline V gene are MNHNY and SVGAGI (reference sequence). The CDR3 nucleotides are TGTGCCAGCAGTCGCCCGGGACAGGGAGTAGATACGCAGTATTTT. Its translation is CASSRPGQGVDTQYF.

V usage is TRBV5-1 and J usage is TRBJ2-1; 8 bases fit TRBD2. This CDR3 region has 15 residues. Germline-derived CDR1 and CDR2 are SGHRS and YFSETQ. Trimming removed 6 bases from V and 0 bases from J; junction bases left unmatched: 5. CDR3 sequence reads: CASTTSGSSYNEQFF. Here the CDR3 DNA reads TGCGCCAGCACCACAAGCGGGAGCTCCTACAATGAGCAGTTCTTC. The complete variable domain, with remaining parts taken from reference TRBV5-1 and TRBJ2-1, reads KAGVTQTPRYLIKTRGQQVTLSCSPISGHRSVSWYQQTPGQGLQFLFEYFSETQRNKGNFPGRFSGRQFSNSRSEMNVSTLELGDSALYLCASTTSGSSYNEQFFGPGTRLTVL.